These 8 T cell receptor beta chains were sequenced from one sample in a study of blood T cell repertoires in COVID-19. TCRdb keeps only in-frame clones here, not all; method: immunoSEQ multiplex PCR. The table records 110,000 to 150,000 clones, 84% of them present only once. What was sequenced was PBMCs or T cells enriched from blood (not recorded which). The receptors originated from a woman younger than 35 who had been exposed to COVID-19.

In this sample, this clone turned up once. The chain joins TRBV7-9 to TRBJ2-2, with 9 bases matching TRBD1. The CDR3 length is 15 residues. The V gene's germline CDR1 is SEHNR and CDR2 FQNEAQ (reference sequence). With V trimmed by 6 bases and J by 5 bases, 7 bases remained unmatched. CDR3: CASSLTGGETGELFF. DNA for the CDR3: TGTGCCAGCAGTCTCACAGGGGGCGAGACCGGGGAGCTGTTTTTT.

This rearrangement joins TRBV19 to TRBJ2-5, with D possibly being TRBD2 (5 bases). The germline gives CDR1 LNHDA, CDR2 SQIVND (reference sequence). The CDR3 runs 18 residues. Trimming took 4 bases from V and 0 from J, leaving 21 bases between them. The CDR3 loop is CASSTRYLLSGYQETQYF. The CDR3 DNA reads TGTGCCAGTAGTACCCGATACCTTCTTTCGGGGTACCAAGAGACCCAGTACTTC.

The chain uses TRBV3-1 (or the pseudogene TRBV3-2) and TRBJ2-2, with 9 bases matching TRBD2. CDR3 length: 15 residues. J gave up 7 bases and V 5 bases, and 8 bases lay outside the gene matches. The germline V gene encodes CDR1 LGHDT and CDR2 YNNKEL (reference sequence). CDR3 sequence: CASSGRTSVGGELFF. The CDR3 coding sequence is TGTGCCAGCAGCGGCCGGACTAGCGTGGGCGGGGAGCTGTTTTTT.

The V and J genes are TRBV14 and TRBJ2-7, with 12 bases matching TRBD2. Germline loops: CDR1 SGHDN, CDR2 FVKESK. Trimming at V came to 1 base and at J to 0 bases, leaving 13 bases not matched to a gene. The CDR3 consists of 20 residues. CDR3 coding DNA: TGTGCCAGCAGCCAAGCTTGGGGGACTAGCGGGCTAGCGGGCTCCTACGAGCAGTACTTC. This sequence encodes CASSQAWGTSGLAGSYEQYF.

This clone occurred a few times. The chain couples TRBV11-2 to TRBJ2-1; the D gene is possibly TRBD1 (5 bases). The CDR3 is 13 amino acids. Trimming removed 10 bases at V and 4 bases at J, with 14 bases between. The germline gives CDR1 SGHAT, CDR2 FQNNGV. The CDR3: CATEPRGYNEQFF. The CDR3, as DNA: TGTGCCACCGAGCCTAGGGGATACAATGAGCAGTTCTTC.

This clone was found a few times. The chain employs TRBV4-1 and TRBJ2-2, with 7 bases matching TRBD1. The CDR3 has 16 amino acids. V lost 3 bases and J lost 1; bases outside the gene matches: 5. Germline CDR1 MGHRA, CDR2 YSYEKL. CDR3 residues: CASSHKRDRNTGELFF. CDR3 nucleotides: TGCGCCAGCAGCCACAAACGGGACAGGAACACCGGGGAGCTGTTTTTT.

V and J are TRBV5-5 and TRBJ2-1; D uncertain. V dropped 4 bases and J dropped 7 bases, with 9 bases sitting between them. CDR3 size: 12 residues. CDR1 is SGHKS, CDR2 YYEKEE, per germline (reference sequence). The CDR3 nucleotides read TGTGCCAGCAGCCCCGCAGGTAATGAGCAGTTCTTC. This sequence encodes CASSPAGNEQFF.

This clone has a single count. This sequence joins TRBV7-8 and TRBJ2-6; 7 bases match TRBD2. V gave up 4 bases and J gave up 4 bases; unmatched junction bases: 7. CDR3 length: 16 residues. Germline CDR1 SGHVS, CDR2 FQNEAQ. CDR3 DNA sequence: TGTGCCAGCAGCTCCATCGGGGGGACCGGGGCCAACGTCCTGACTTTC. This translates into CASSSIGGTGANVLTF.